This TCR beta chain stems from a study of blood T cell repertoires in COVID-19. Study details: The United States, Italy and Spain were the sources of the acute and convalescent COVID-19 samples. T cells, B-cell-depleted T cells, or PBMCs provided the cDNA or gDNA that served as material.

This CDR3 contains 13 residues. Germline V lookup: CDR1 MGHRA, CDR2 YSYEKL. Trimming took off 7 bases at V and 0 bases at J, with 6 bases between the two ends. Seattle cases were enrolled at active infection and followed longitudinally. Under the authors' procedure: Estimates of nucleated cell counts were drawn from the amplification of reference gene primers. TCRdb keeps only in-frame clones here, not all; method: immunoSEQ multiplex PCR. V, J and clone size reflect that table, while D and trimming were determined from the DNA. This repertoire shows about 53,000 clones, roughly 79% found once; its top ten account for 20% to 25%.

The J gene is TRBJ1-4, the V gene TRBV4-1; no clear D. Sequenced sample: peripheral blood. The TCR comes from a woman aged 80 or over with COVID-19, enrolled during active disease. The CDR3 region is CASKRATNEKLFF. The CDR3 DNA is TGCGCCAGCAAGCGAGCAACTAATGAAAAACTGTTTTTT.